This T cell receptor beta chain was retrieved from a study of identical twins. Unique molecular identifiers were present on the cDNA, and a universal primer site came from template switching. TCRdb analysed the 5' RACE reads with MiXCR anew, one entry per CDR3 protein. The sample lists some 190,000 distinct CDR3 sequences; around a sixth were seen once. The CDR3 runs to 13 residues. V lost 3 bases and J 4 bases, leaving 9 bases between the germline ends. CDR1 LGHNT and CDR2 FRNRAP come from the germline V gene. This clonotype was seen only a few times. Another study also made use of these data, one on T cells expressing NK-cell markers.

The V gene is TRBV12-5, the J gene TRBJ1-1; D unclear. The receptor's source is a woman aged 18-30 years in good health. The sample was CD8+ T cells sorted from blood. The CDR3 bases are TGTGCTAGTGGTTTCACCCGAGGCACTGAAGCTTTCTTT. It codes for CASGFTRGTEAFF. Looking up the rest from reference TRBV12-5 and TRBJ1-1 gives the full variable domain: DARVTQTPRHKVTEMGQEVTMRCQPILGHNTVFWYRQTMMQGLELLAYFRNRAPLDDSGMPKDRFSAEMPDATLATLKIQPSEPRDSAVYFCASGFTRGTEAFFGQGTRLTVV.